A single sample gave rise to the 29 T cell receptor beta chains below, sequenced in a study of CXCR4 blockade with PD-1 therapy in pancreatic cancer. Clones were sequenced by immunoSEQ multiplex PCR, and TCRdb holds only the in-frame ones, with some missing. This table has around 15,000 clones, 72% appearing once. Sequenced material: tumor tissue. These TCRs come from a human donor with pancreatic ductal adenocarcinoma.

The chain uses TRBV29-1 and TRBJ1-2; D gene unclear. CDR3 size: 12 residues. From germline, CDR1 is SQVTM and CDR2 ANQGSEA. V lost 4 bases and J 12 bases, leaving 18 bases between the germline ends. CDR3 nucleotide sequence: TGCAGCGTTGGGCAGCTTCCACTGCATCACACCTTC. Its protein product is CSVGQLPLHHTF. Full variable domain (rest looked up from reference TRBV29-1 and TRBJ1-2): SAVISQKPSRDICQRGTSLTIQCQVDSQVTMMFWYRQQPGQSLTLIATANQGSEATYESGFVIDKFPISRPNLTFSTLTVSNMSPEDSSIYLCSVGQLPLHHTFGSGTRLTVV.

The V call is TRBV28, the J call TRBJ2-1; weak D call: TRBD1 (5 bases). The V gene lost 6 bases and the J gene lost 7 bases, with 22 bases spanning the gap. CDR3 length: 16 amino acids. Germline assignment: CDR1 MDHEN and CDR2 SYDVKM. DNA of the CDR3: TGTGCCAGCAGAGCTCATGGGGATAGGGGAATGAATGAGCAGTTCTTC. Translated: CASRAHGDRGMNEQFF.

This CDR3 is CASRADRGGYTF. DNA of the CDR3: TGTGCCAGTAGGGCGGACAGGGGTGGCTACACCTTC. This sequence joins TRBV19 and TRBJ1-2; 9 bases are a match to TRBD1. Trimming at V came to 6 bases and at J to 7 bases, leaving 3 bases not matched to a gene. The CDR3 length is 12 residues. Germline V CDR1 and CDR2: LNHDA, SQIVND (reference sequence).

The rearrangement links TRBV15 to TRBJ2-2; TRBD2 agrees at 7 bases. The CDR3 length is 16 residues. The V gene end was trimmed by 3 bases and the J gene end by 4 bases; junction bases not matched to a gene: 8. Germline assignment: CDR1 LNHNV and CDR2 YYDKDF (reference sequence). CDR3: CATSSGGSSPTGELFF. Here the CDR3 DNA reads TGTGCCACCAGCAGTGGCGGGAGTTCCCCCACCGGGGAGCTGTTTTTT.

J is TRBJ2-7 and V is TRBV19; D is possibly TRBD1 (6 bases). Germline CDR1 reads LNHDA; CDR2 reads SQIVND (reference sequence). V gave up 3 bases and J gave up 9 bases, with 18 bases separating them. This CDR3 is built from 14 residues. The CDR3 DNA reads TGTGCCAGTAGTATGTCCGGACAGATTGCTGGGCAGTACTTC. Residues: CASSMSGQIAGQYF.

This clone was picked up a small number of times. The V call is TRBV11-3, the J call TRBJ2-3; 11 bases match TRBD1. V was pared by 4 bases and J by 4 bases, with 1 base of the junction left unmatched. Germline CDR1 reads SGHNT; CDR2 reads YENEEA. This CDR3 comprises 14 residues. The CDR3 bases are TGTGCCAGCAGCTCGGGACAGGGGGCAGATACGCAGTATTTT. The encoded protein is CASSSGQGADTQYF.

The V and J genes are TRBV29-1 and TRBJ2-4; 12 nucleotides match TRBD1. Germline assignment: CDR1 SQVTM and CDR2 ANQGSEA. This CDR3 contains 14 residues. Trimming at V came to 6 bases and at J to 6 bases, leaving 6 bases not matched to a gene. CDR3 amino acids: CSVAGQGAGNIQYF. The CDR3, as DNA: TGCAGCGTCGCGGGACAGGGGGCAGGAAACATTCAGTACTTC.

This sequence joins TRBV28 and TRBJ2-2; 8 nucleotides align to TRBD2. With V trimmed by 7 bases and J by 3 bases, 4 bases remained unmatched. CDR3 size: 14 residues. Germline CDR1 MDHEN, CDR2 SYDVKM. CDR3 sequence (DNA): TGTGCCAGCAAACCGGGAGGGGACACCGGGGAGCTGTTTTTT. Amino acids: CASKPGGDTGELFF.

The V gene is TRBV19, the J gene TRBJ2-1; the match to TRBD1 covers 8 bases. The germline gives CDR1 LNHDA, CDR2 SQIVND (reference sequence). The J segment lost 12 bases and the V segment lost 3 bases, leaving 7 bases of the junction unmatched. The CDR3 is 13 residues long. The CDR3 sequence is CASSIPQGARQFF. In DNA, the CDR3 is TGTGCCAGTAGTATCCCCCAGGGGGCAAGGCAGTTCTTC.

The chain couples TRBV11-3 to TRBJ2-1; D is perhaps TRBD2 (6 bases). V was shortened by 4 bases and J by 8 bases, with 15 bases between the two germline ends. This CDR3 region has 14 residues. CDR1 and CDR2 from the germline V gene are SGHNT and YENEEA. The CDR3 sequence: CASSSGGEGDEQFF. The CDR3 DNA reads as TGTGCCAGCAGCTCTGGCGGGGAAGGGGATGAGCAGTTCTTC. The full variable domain, with the rest looked up from reference TRBV11-3 and TRBJ2-1, is EAGVVQSPRYKIIEKKQPVAFWCNPISGHNTLYWYLQNLGQGPELLIRYENEEAVDDSQLPKDRFSAERLKGVDSTLKIQPAELGDSAVYLCASSSGGEGDEQFFGPGTRLTVL.

The chain carries TRBV28 and TRBJ2-7; D ambiguous. Per the germline V gene, CDR1 is MDHEN and CDR2 is SYDVKM. This CDR3 is 14 amino acids long. The germline V and J ends were trimmed by 2 bases and 2 bases, with 10 bases remaining between them. As DNA, the CDR3 is TGTGCCAGCAGTTTAATCGCCTGGACCTACGAGCAGTACTTC. It encodes CASSLIAWTYEQYF.

The V call is TRBV25-1, the J call TRBJ2-3, with 8 nucleotides matching TRBD2. After removal of 5 bases from V and 5 bases from J, the junction contained 12 bases not matched to a gene. The CDR3 runs 16 residues. Germline loops: CDR1 MGHDK, CDR2 SYGVNS. The CDR3 here is CASSWTSSGKGDTQYF. The CDR3 DNA reads TGTGCCAGCAGTTGGACTAGCTCAGGAAAAGGAGATACGCAGTATTTT.

This clone was detected only a few times. The gene calls are TRBV12-5 and TRBJ2-3; the D gene is possibly TRBD1 (5 bases). This CDR3 contains 15 residues. In germline, CDR1 is LGHNT, CDR2 FRNRAP. The CDR3 loop reads CASTLKDTSTDTQYF. CDR3 bases: TGTGCCAGCACCCTAAAGGACACAAGCACAGATACGCAGTATTTT.

This clone was recorded a few times. The DNA read from the CDR3 is TGTGCCAGCAGCTTAGACAACGGGGCTCTTAATGAGCAGTTC. This sequence encodes CASSLDNGALNEQF. In full, the CDR3 reads CASSLDNGALNEQFF. V and J are TRBV11-3 and TRBJ2-1; TRBD1 or TRBD2 may be the D gene (5 bases each). The sequence runs out 1 residue before the end of the CDR3; the remainder is reconstructed from the germline J gene. The CDR3 extends over 15 amino acids. V was cut by 0 bases and J by 7 bases, with 13 bases left in between. Germline CDR1 and CDR2: SGHNT and YENEEA. Supplemented by reference TRBV11-3 and TRBJ2-1, the full variable domain reads EAGVVQSPRYKIIEKKQPVAFWCNPISGHNTLYWYLQNLGQGPELLIRYENEEAVDDSQLPKDRFSAERLKGVDSTLKIQPAELGDSAVYLCASSLDNGALNEQFFGPGTRLTVL.

The chain couples TRBV18 to TRBJ2-7; weak D call: TRBD1 (6 bases). The CDR3 spans 15 residues. Germline V gives CDR1 KGHSH, CDR2 LQKENI. Trimming cost V 3 bases and J 6 bases, with 18 bases left between them. CDR3 protein: CASSPSDRPAIEQYF. The CDR3 coding sequence is TGTGCCAGCTCACCTTCTGACAGGCCCGCCATCGAGCAGTACTTC.

This clone showed up just a few times. The chain carries TRBV10-3 and TRBJ1-1; D ambiguous. CDR1 is ENHRY and CDR2 is SYGVKD in the germline V gene. CDR3 length: 12 amino acids. Trimming removed 6 bases at V and 5 bases at J, with 10 bases between. As DNA, the CDR3 is TGTGCCATCAGGCAGGATGGGACTGAAGCTTTCTTT. This translates into CAIRQDGTEAFF.

A few counts support this clone. The V call is TRBV29-1, the J call TRBJ1-2; 8 bases fit TRBD1. V shed 4 bases, J shed 6 bases, and the junction held 7 bases outside the gene matches. The CDR3 sequence is 13 residues long. CDR1 and CDR2 (germline): SQVTM, ANQGSEA. This CDR3 reads CSVVRGQGNGYTF. The CDR3 coding sequence is TGCAGCGTTGTTCGAGGACAGGGTAATGGCTACACCTTC.

The chain is built from TRBV30 and TRBJ1-6; no definite D call. V was cut by 0 bases and J by 5 bases, with 8 bases left in between. The germline gives CDR1 GTSNPN, CDR2 SVGIG (reference sequence). The CDR3 has 14 residues. In DNA form, the CDR3 reads TGTGCCTGGAGTGTAGACCGAGATAATTCACCCCTCCACTTT. Translated, it gives CAWSVDRDNSPLHF.

The chain has TRBV9 and TRBJ1-5; no firm D call. Germline CDR1 and CDR2: SGDLS and YYNGEE. The CDR3 runs to 15 residues. V was pared by 1 base and J by 1 base, with 9 bases between. This CDR3 reads CASSVSWGSNQPQHF. For the CDR3, the DNA is TGTGCCAGCAGCGTAAGCTGGGGAAGCAATCAGCCCCAGCATTTT. Variable domain in full (rest from reference TRBV9 and TRBJ1-5): DSGVTQTPKHLITATGQRVTLRCSPRSGDLSVYWYQQSLDQGLQFLIQYYNGEERAKGNILERFSAQQFPDLHSELNLSSLELGDSALYFCASSVSWGSNQPQHFGDGTRLSIL.

This clone occurred a few times. The chain has TRBV30 and TRBJ1-1, with no clear D. Looked up from germline, CDR1 is GTSNPN and CDR2 is SVGIG (reference sequence). The CDR3 sequence is 11 residues long. The V and J ends lost 0 bases and 5 bases respectively, with 4 bases between them. CDR3 in DNA: TGTGCCTGGAGTGTTGGTACTGAAGCTTTCTTT. It specifies CAWSVGTEAFF.

V is TRBV18 and J is TRBJ2-2; D is uncertain. Germline V lookup: CDR1 KGHSH, CDR2 LQKENI. The CDR3 extends over 13 amino acids. The V gene lost 4 bases and the J gene lost 6 bases, with 9 bases spanning the gap. CDR3 bases: TGTGCCAGCTCACAACTTGATTCCGGGGAGCTGTTTTTT. This encodes CASSQLDSGELFF.

This chain uses TRBV6-8 with TRBJ2-7; TRBD2 matches 8 bases. J was trimmed by 3 bases and V by 10 bases; bases with no gene match: 8. Germline V gives CDR1 MNHGY, CDR2 SAAAGT. The CDR3 has 13 amino acids. Here the CDR3 DNA reads TGTGCCACCGGGGGGGCGGGAGGCTACGAGCAGTACTTC. This translates into CATGGAGGYEQYF.

CDR3 bases: TGTGCCAGCAGCGCCAGCGGGAGGGTTGGCGATGAGCAGTTCTTC. Protein sequence: CASSASGRVGDEQFF. The J gene is TRBJ2-1, the V gene TRBV9; 10 nucleotides align to TRBD2. Germline lookup yields CDR1 SGDLS and CDR2 YYNGEE. The CDR3 length is 15 residues. Germline trimming cut 3 bases from V and 8 bases from J; bases unmatched to any gene: 8.

CDR3 region: CASSYLRQGGHGYTF. DNA for the CDR3: TGTGCCAGCAGTTAYCTCAGACAGGGCGGACATGGCTACACCTTC. The chain has TRBV6-7 and TRBJ1-2; 7 nucleotides align to TRBD1. TRBV6-7 is an ORF, with its function uncertain. Trimming took 3 bases from V and 6 from J; bases not matched to a gene: 10. This CDR3 has 15 amino acids.

The chain employs TRBV28 and TRBJ1-1, with a tentative D call TRBD1 (5 bases). Trimming pared 5 bases from V and 5 bases from J, leaving 18 bases between. CDR3 length: 15 residues. The germline V gene encodes CDR1 MDHEN and CDR2 SYDVKM. The DNA of the CDR3 is TGTGCCAGCAGTAGACCGGACACCCGGGGGACTGAAGCTTTCTTT. Its protein product is CASSRPDTRGTEAFF.

As DNA, the CDR3 is TGTGCCAGTAGCCCGACAGGGCCCACAGATACGCAGTATTTT. Translation gives CASSPTGPTDTQYF. The chain carries TRBV19 and TRBJ2-3; 7 bases fit TRBD1. The CDR3 length is 14 residues. After removal of 6 bases from V and 2 bases from J, the junction contained 5 bases not matched to a gene. Germline CDR1 LNHDA, CDR2 SQIVND (reference sequence).

The chain couples TRBV5-1 to TRBJ2-2, with 7 bases lining up with TRBD2. J lost 3 bases, V lost 2 bases, and 4 bases had no gene match. CDR1 and CDR2 from the germline V gene are SGHRS and YFSETQ. The length of the CDR3 is 15 residues. The CDR3 DNA sequence: TGCGCCAGCAGCTTCCGCGGGAGCGACACCGGGGAGCTGTTTTTT. It is translated as CASSFRGSDTGELFF.

The V and J genes are TRBV29-1 and TRBJ2-1, with TRBD2 as a possible D gene (5 bases). The V gene lost 4 bases and the J gene lost 4 bases, with 11 bases spanning the gap. CDR3 length: 13 amino acids. From germline, CDR1 is SQVTM and CDR2 ANQGSEA. CDR3 protein: CSVAGLPYNEQFF. CDR3 coding DNA: TGCAGCGTTGCAGGACTCCCATACAATGAGCAGTTCTTC.

The V gene is TRBV25-1, the J gene TRBJ2-3, with D perhaps TRBD1 or TRBD2 (5 bases each). CDR3 length equals 16 residues. The V and J ends lost 1 base and 1 base respectively, with 12 bases between them. Per germline, CDR1 MGHDK and CDR2 SYGVNS. CDR3 sequence (DNA): TGTGCCAGCAGTGAATCTGGGGGAAGACGCACAGATACGCAGTATTTT. Its translation is CASSESGGRRTDTQYF.